This T cell receptor (beta chain) was recovered during a study of Ad26.COV2.S vaccination and SARS-CoV-2 variants. Study-wide background: Once, or twice with 56 days between doses, Ad26.COV2.S was given intramuscularly.

This CDR3 is 14 amino acids long. The germline V and J ends were trimmed by 6 bases and 0 bases, with 6 bases remaining between them. Germline V CDR1 and CDR2: SNHLY, FYNNEI. Measured with immunoSEQ multiplex PCR; TCRdb has only the in-frame clones, and not every one. In the table there are approximately 460,000 clones, nearly 90% of which are singletons. The treatment: around 19 received Ad26.COV2.S at low or high dose, single or two shots; 5 received placebo; per-sample allocation not given. Day 63 following the first vaccine or placebo injection was when the samples were taken. Its platform was an Ad26 vector, and its expressed antigen was Wuhan-strain SARS-CoV-2 spike.

The sequence was obtained from a person between 18 and 65 years old who received the Ad26.COV2.S COVID-19 vaccine or a placebo. The chain recombines TRBV2 with TRBJ2-6; D is uncertain. Sequenced material: peripheral blood, taken in a trial of Ad26.COV2.S vaccine versus placebo. DNA of the CDR3: TGTGCCAGCAGCGAAAACTCTGGGGCCAACGTCCTGACTTTC. Its protein product is CASSENSGANVLTF.